The rows below give T cell receptor beta chains drawn from one sample of a study of CD8 T cells in ankylosing spondylitis. A single record per CDR3 protein comes from TCRdb applying MiXCR to the 5' RACE reads. The sample includes around 91,000 distinct CDR3 sequences, roughly 9% of them seen just once. Specimen: blood, either unsorted or a sorted T cell fraction (not recorded which). These receptors were taken from a male donor with ankylosing spondylitis. Both conserved end residues are part of each CDR3. D genes are given only for firm matches. A row's size may be missing; if present it is once, few, many or a size class.

>TRBD1|many|TRBJ1-1|TRBV20-1
CSARGDRDTEAFF
TGCAGTGCTAGAGGGGACAGGGACACTGAAGCTTTCTTT
>TRBD2|many|TRBJ2-3|TRBV19
CASSIDLPAAGVDTQYF
TGTGCCAGTAGTATAGATCTACCGGCAGCGGGAGTGGATACGCAGTATTTT
>TRBD1|many|TRBJ1-3|TRBV7-9
CASSIRTGVGNTIYF
TGTGCCAGCAGCATCCGGACAGGGGTTGGAAACACCATATATTTT
>NA|NA|TRBJ1-1|TRBV30
CAWSEQGYTEAFF
TGTGCCTGGAGTGAACAGGGTTACACTGAAGCTTTCTTT
>NA|many|TRBJ2-1|TRBV29-1
CSVEEQRYNEQFF
TGCAGCGTTGAGGAGCAAAGATACAATGAGCAGTTCTTC
>TRBD2|few|TRBJ2-1|TRBV29-1
CSVVGREGQYEQFF
TGCAGCGTTGTGGGGCGGGAGGGCCAGTATGAGCAGTTCTTC
>TRBD1|few|TRBJ1-4|TRBV12-3/TRBV12-4
CASRTVADRGGEKLFF
TGTGCCAGCAGGACCGTCGCGGACAGGGGGGGTGAAAAACTGTTTTTT
>TRBD1|few|TRBJ1-1|TRBV27
CASSLGQGARGAFF
TGTGCCAGCAGTTTGGGACAGGGCGCGAGGGGAGCTTTCTTT
>NA|NA|TRBJ1-5|TRBV30
CAWSDVASNQPQHF
TGTGCCTGGAGTGACGTCGCGAGCAATCAGCCCCAGCATTTT
>NA|NA|TRBJ1-5|TRBV4-2
CASSQESGWTESNQPQHF
TGTGCCAGCAGCCAAGAGAGTGGATGGACAGAGAGCAATCAGCCCCAGCATTTT
>NA|once|TRBJ1-2|TRBV19
CASSQGLGYTF
TGTGCCAGTAGCCAGGGACTTGGCTACACCTTC
>NA|NA|TRBJ1-2|TRBV20-1
CSASDRDLKPYGYTF
TGCAGTGCGAGTGACCGGGACCTCAAACCCTATGGCTACACCTTC
>NA|many|TRBJ2-2|TRBV20-1
CSARTGNTGELFF
TGCAGTGCTAGGACAGGGAACACCGGGGAGCTGTTTTTT
>NA|NA|TRBJ2-7|TRBV7-9
CASSLLVGGQPYEQYF
TGTGCCAGCAGCTTATTAGTGGGAGGTCAACCTTACGAGCAGTACTTC
>TRBD1|many|TRBJ1-2|TRBV5-6
CASSSGTDFYGYTF
TGTGCCAGCAGCAGCGGGACAGACTTCTATGGCTACACCTTC
>NA|few|TRBJ2-7|TRBV7-9
CASNSWDSYEQYF
TGTGCCAGCAATAGTTGGGATTCCTACGAGCAGTACTTC
>TRBD1|many|TRBJ2-1|TRBV7-9
CASSSGGSYNEQFF
TGTGCCAGCAGCTCAGGGGGCTCCTACAATGAGCAGTTCTTC
>TRBD1|NA|TRBJ2-5|TRBV9
CASSGGTGGQETQCF
TGTGCCAGCAGCGGTGGGACAGGGGGCCAAGAGACCCAGTGCTTC
>NA|NA|TRBJ2-7|TRBV13
CASSDSSYEQYF
TGTGCCAGCTCCGACAGCTCCTACGAGCAGTACTTC
>NA|many|TRBJ2-3|TRBV6-1
CATFEGPSGADTQYF
TGTGCCACCTTCGAGGGACCCAGTGGCGCAGATACGCAGTATTTT
>NA|many|TRBJ2-5|TRBV15
CATSPGDSLYF
TGTGCCACCAGCCCAGGAGACAGCCTTTACTTC
>NA|many|TRBJ2-1|TRBV11-2
CASSLVDDEQFF
TGTGCCAGCAGCTTAGTGGACGATGAGCAGTTCTTC
>NA|few|TRBJ2-1|TRBV7-9
CASSFRGGGPYNEQFF
TGTGCCAGCAGCTTTCGAGGGGGGGGACCCTACAATGAGCAGTTCTTC
>TRBD1|NA|TRBJ2-7|TRBV10-3
CETGSGQNSYEQYF
TGTGAAACCGGGTCGGGACAGAACTCCTACGAGCAGTACTTC
>TRBD2|many|TRBJ2-1|TRBV12-3/TRBV12-4
CASSTPLGEGQHNEQFF
TGTGCCAGCAGCACCCCCTTGGGGGAGGGCCAACACAATGAGCAGTTCTTC
>NA|few|TRBJ2-5|TRBV27
CASSHRDGQETQYF
TGTGCCAGCAGTCACCGGGACGGACAAGAGACCCAGTACTTC
>NA|many|TRBJ2-3|TRBV12-3/TRBV12-4
CASSTSVRVGDTQYF
TGTGCCAGCAGCACTTCAGTACGCGTGGGTGATACGCAGTATTTT
>NA|few|TRBJ1-3|TRBV12-3/TRBV12-4
CASSFNNEGTGNTIYF
TGTGCCAGCAGCTTTAATAACGAGGGCACTGGAAACACCATATATTTT